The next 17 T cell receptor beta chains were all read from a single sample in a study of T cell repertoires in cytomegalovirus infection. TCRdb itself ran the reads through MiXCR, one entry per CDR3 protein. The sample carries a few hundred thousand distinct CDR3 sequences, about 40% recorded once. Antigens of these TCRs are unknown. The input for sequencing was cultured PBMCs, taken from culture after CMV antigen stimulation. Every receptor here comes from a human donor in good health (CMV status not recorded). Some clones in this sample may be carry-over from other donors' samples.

In DNA, the CDR3 is TGCAGTGCGCTACGTCCGGGGGCGAACGAGCAGTACTTC. As protein: CSALRPGANEQYF. The chain has TRBV20-1 and TRBJ2-7; the D gene could be TRBD1 or TRBD2 (6 bases each). Germline V lookup: CDR1 DFQATT, CDR2 SNEGSKA (reference sequence). V was clipped by 6 bases and J by 5 bases, with 17 bases between them. CDR3 length: 13 amino acids.

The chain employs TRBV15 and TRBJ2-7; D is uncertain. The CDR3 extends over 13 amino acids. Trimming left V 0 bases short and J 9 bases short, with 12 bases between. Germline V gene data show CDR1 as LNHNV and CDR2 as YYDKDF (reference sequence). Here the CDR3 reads CATSRDRVGPQYF. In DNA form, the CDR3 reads TGTGCCACCAGCAGAGATCGAGTGGGCCCGCAGTACTTC.

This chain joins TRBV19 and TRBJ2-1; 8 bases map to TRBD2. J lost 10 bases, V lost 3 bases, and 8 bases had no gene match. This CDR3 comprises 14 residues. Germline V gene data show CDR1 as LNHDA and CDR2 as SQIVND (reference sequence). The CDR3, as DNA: TGTGCCAGTAGTATCCAGCGGGGGCCGAACGAGCAGTTCTTC. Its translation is CASSIQRGPNEQFF.

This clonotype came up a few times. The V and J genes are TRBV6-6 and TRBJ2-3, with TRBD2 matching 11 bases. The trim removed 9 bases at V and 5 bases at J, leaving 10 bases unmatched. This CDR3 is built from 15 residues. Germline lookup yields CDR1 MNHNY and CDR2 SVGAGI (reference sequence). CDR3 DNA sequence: TGTGCCAGTTCTGGGGTAGCGGGAGGGGGAGATACGCAGTATTTT. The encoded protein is CASSGVAGGGDTQYF.

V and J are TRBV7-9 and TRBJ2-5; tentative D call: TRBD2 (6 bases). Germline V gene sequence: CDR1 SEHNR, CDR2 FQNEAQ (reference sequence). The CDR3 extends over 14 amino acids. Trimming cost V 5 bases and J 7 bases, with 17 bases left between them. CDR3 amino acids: CASSPRGTGGTQYF. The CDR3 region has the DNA TGTGCCAGCAGCCCCCGAGGAACCGGGGGGACCCAGTACTTC.

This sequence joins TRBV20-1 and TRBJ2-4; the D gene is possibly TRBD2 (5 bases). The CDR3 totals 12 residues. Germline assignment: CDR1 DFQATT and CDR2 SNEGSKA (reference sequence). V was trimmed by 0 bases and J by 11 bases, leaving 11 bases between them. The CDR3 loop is CSARELGVVQYF. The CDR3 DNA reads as TGCAGTGCTAGAGAACTAGGAGTCGTTCAGTACTTC.

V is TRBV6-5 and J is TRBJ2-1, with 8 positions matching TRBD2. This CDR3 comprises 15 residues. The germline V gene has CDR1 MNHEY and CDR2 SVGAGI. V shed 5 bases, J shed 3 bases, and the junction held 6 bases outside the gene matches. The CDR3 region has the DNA TGTGCCAGCAGTCAAAGCGGGGGATACTACAATGAGCAGTTCTTC. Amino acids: CASSQSGGYYNEQFF.

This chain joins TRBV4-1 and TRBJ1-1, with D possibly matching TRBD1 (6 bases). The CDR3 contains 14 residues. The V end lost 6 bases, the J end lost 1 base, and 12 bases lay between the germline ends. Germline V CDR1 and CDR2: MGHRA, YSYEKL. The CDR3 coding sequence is TGCGCCAGCAGACAACAGGGAGCGAACACTGAAGCTTTCTTT. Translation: CASRQQGANTEAFF.

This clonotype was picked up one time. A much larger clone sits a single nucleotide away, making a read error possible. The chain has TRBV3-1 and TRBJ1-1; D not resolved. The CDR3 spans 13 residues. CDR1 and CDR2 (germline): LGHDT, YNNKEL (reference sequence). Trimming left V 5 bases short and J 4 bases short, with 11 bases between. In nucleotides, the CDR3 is TGTGCCAGCAGCTTCGGGTGGGGCACTGAAGCTTTCTTT. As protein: CASSFGWGTEAFF.

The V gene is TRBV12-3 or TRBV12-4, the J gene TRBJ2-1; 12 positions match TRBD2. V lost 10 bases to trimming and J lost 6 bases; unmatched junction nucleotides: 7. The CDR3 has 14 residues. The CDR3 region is CAIEGLAGGNEQFF. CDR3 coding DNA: TGTGCCATAGAGGGACTAGCGGGCGGCAATGAGCAGTTCTTC.

The CDR3 here is CASSGWGETQYF. The DNA for the CDR3 is TGTGCCAGCAGCGGGTGGGGAGAGACCCAGTACTTC. The chain joins TRBV2 to TRBJ2-5; no firm D call. Deletions cut 6 bases from V and 4 bases from J, with 9 bases between. Germline assignment: CDR1 SNHLY and CDR2 FYNNEI. The CDR3 has 12 residues.

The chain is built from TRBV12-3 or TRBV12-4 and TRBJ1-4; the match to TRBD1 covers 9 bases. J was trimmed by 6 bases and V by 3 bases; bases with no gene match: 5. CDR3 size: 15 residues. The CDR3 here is CASSFEGQGYEKLFF. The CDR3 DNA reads TGTGCCAGCAGTTTTGAGGGACAGGGATATGAAAAACTGTTTTTT.

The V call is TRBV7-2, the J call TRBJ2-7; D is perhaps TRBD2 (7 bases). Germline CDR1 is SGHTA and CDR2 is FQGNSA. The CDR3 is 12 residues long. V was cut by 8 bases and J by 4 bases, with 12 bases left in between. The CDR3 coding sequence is TGTGCCAGCGGGGGGGGGCAGTACGAGCAGTACTTC. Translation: CASGGGQYEQYF.

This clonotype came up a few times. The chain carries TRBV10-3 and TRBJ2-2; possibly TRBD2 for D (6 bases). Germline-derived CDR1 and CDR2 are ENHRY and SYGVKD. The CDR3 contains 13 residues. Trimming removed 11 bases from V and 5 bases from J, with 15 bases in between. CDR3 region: CAARSGETGELFF. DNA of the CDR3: TGTGCCGCCAGGTCGGGGGAAACCGGGGAGCTGTTTTTT.

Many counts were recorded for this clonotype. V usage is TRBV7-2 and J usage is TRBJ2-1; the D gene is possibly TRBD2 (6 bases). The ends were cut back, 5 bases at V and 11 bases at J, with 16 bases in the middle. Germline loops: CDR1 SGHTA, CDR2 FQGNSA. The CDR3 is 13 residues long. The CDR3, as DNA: TGTGCCAGCAGCCCTTCTAGCGAGGCTAAGCAGTTCTTC. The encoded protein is CASSPSSEAKQFF.

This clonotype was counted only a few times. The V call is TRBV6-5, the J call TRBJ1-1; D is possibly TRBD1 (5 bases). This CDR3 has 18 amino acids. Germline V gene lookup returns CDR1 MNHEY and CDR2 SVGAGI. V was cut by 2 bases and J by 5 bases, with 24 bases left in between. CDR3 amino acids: CASSYDPWGTPPKTEAFF. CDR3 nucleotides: TGTGCCAGCAGTTACGACCCCTGGGGGACGCCCCCGAAGACTGAAGCTTTCTTT.

CDR3 protein: CASSTQWVETQYF. CDR3 coding DNA: TGTGCCAGCAGTACTCAGTGGGTAGAGACCCAGTACTTC. The V gene is TRBV6-1, the J gene TRBJ2-5; no clear D. Trimming took off 5 bases at V and 4 bases at J, with 11 bases between the two ends. The CDR3 is made up of 13 amino acids. CDR1 is MNHNS, CDR2 SASEGT, per germline.